A single T cell receptor (beta chain) is shown here with its context. What it binds is unknown. This sample is drawn from a study of shared clonotypes between healthy human individuals. TCRdb keeps only in-frame clones here, not all; method: immunoSEQ multiplex PCR. Of about 2.2 million clones listed, roughly 95% are singletons. CDR1 and CDR2 (germline): MDHEN, SYDVKM. Trimming left V 7 bases short and J 5 bases short, with 15 bases between. This CDR3 spans 14 amino acids. General observations from the study: Investigators expected sequencing depth to affect clonotype sharing among donors.

The naive CD8 subset, CD45RO-negative cells positively selected for CCR7, excluded terminally differentiated effector memory CD45RA+ cells. The sequencing sample was made of naive CD8+ T cells from PBMCs. This chain links TRBV28 with TRBJ1-5; D is unresolved. This TCR was sampled from a man younger than 35 in good health. Some clones in this sample may be carry-over from other donors' samples. The DNA for the CDR3 is TGTGCCAGCATCTCTACACGGACTCATCAGCCCCAGCATTTT. This sequence encodes CASISTRTHQPQHF. The full variable domain, its missing parts supplied by reference TRBV28 and TRBJ1-5, is DVKVTQSSRYLVKRTGEKVFLECVQDMDHENMFWYRQDPGLGLRLIYFSYDVKMKEKGDIPEGYSVSREKKERFSLILESASTNQTSMYLCASISTRTHQPQHFGDGTRLSIL.